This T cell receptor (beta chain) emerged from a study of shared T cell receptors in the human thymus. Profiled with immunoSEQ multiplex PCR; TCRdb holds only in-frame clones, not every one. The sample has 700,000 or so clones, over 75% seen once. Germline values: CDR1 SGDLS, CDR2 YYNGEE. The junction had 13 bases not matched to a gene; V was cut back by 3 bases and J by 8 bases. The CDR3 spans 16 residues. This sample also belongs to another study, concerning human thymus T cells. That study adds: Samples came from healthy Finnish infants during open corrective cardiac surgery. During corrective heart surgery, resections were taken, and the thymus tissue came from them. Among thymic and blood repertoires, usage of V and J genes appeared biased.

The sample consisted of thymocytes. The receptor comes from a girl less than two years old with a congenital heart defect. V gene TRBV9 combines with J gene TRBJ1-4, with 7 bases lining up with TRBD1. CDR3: CASSGKGSGQDEKLFF. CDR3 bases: TGTGCCAGCAGCGGCAAGGGGTCCGGACAGGACGAAAAACTGTTTTTT.